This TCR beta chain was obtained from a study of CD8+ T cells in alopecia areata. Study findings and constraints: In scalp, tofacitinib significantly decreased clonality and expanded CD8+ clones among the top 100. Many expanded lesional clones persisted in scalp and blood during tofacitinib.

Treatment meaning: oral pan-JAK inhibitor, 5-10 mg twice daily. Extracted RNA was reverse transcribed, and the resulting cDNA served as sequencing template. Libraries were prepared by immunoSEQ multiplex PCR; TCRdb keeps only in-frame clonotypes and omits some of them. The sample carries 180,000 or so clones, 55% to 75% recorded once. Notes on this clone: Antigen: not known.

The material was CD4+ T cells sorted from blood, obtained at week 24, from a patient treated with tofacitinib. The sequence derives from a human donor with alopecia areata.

The CDR3 region has the DNA TGTGCCAGCAGCTTAGGGAATTGGGACAGGGAGTACTTC. It codes for CASSLGNWDREYF. V usage is TRBV7-2 and J usage is TRBJ2-7, with 9 bases fitting TRBD1. CDR1 SGHTA and CDR2 FQGNSA come from the germline V gene. The CDR3 has 13 residues. V shed 1 base and J 11 bases; nucleotides not matched to a gene: 6.